A selection of T cell receptor beta chains follows, all from one sample in a study of blood T cell repertoires in COVID-19. TCRdb's copy holds only in-frame clones and misses some; the assay was immunoSEQ multiplex PCR. The data contain under 200,000 clones, approximately 81% of them singletons. Sequenced sample: peripheral blood. These receptors were obtained from a woman of 80 years or more with acute or convalescent COVID-19. Both conserved end residues are part of each CDR3. The D gene is left open where the match is weak. Some rows mark clone size as missing; the rest say once, few, many or name a class of expanded clone.

V gene	clone size	J gene	D gene	CDR3 DNA	CDR3 protein
TRBV7-2	NA	TRBJ2-1	NA	TGTGCCAGCAGCTTAAACTTCCTCTACAATGAGCAGTTCTTC	CASSLNFLYNEQFF
TRBV11-3	NA	TRBJ1-3	TRBD1	TGTGCCAGCAGCTCGACAGGGCACTCTGGAAACACCATATATTTT	CASSSTGHSGNTIYF
TRBV10-1	NA	TRBJ2-1	TRBD1	TGCGCCAGCAGTGAAACAGGGGGCGCTGGCTCGGTGTTGCAGTTCTTC	CASSETGGAGSVLQFF
TRBV9	NA	TRBJ2-2	NA	TGTGCCAGCAGCGTTCACAGACCGGGACACAACACCGGGGAGCTGTTTTTT	CASSVHRPGHNTGELFF
TRBV28	once	TRBJ1-1	TRBD1	TGTGCCAGCAGTTTCAGTCAGGGGGCGGTAGGGGCTTTCTTT	CASSFSQGAVGAFF
TRBV28	NA	TRBJ2-1	TRBD2	TGTGCCAGCCTTAGCGGGCTGGGAACCCAGTTCTTC	CASLSGLGTQFF
TRBV5-4	NA	TRBJ2-1	TRBD2	TGTGCCAGCAGCTCTCCGGGACTAGCGGGAGTGTATGAGCAGTTCTTC	CASSSPGLAGVYEQFF
TRBV11-2	NA	TRBJ1-2	NA	TGTGCCAGCAGCTTAGATATGCCGGGTAGTAGTTCCCTTGACTATGGCTACACCTTC	CASSLDMPGSSSLDYGYTF
TRBV19	NA	TRBJ1-4	NA	TGTGCCACTCAACAGGGCTCGGATGAAAAACTGTTTTTT	CATQQGSDEKLFF
TRBV7-2	NA	TRBJ1-5	TRBD1	TGTGCCAGCAGCTTACGGGACAGGGACCAGCCCCAGCATTTT	CASSLRDRDQPQHF
TRBV7-9	few	TRBJ1-1	TRBD1	TGTGCCAGCAGCTTAGGCAGGGGGCTTACTGAAGCTTTCTTT	CASSLGRGLTEAFF
TRBV9	NA	TRBJ1-4	TRBD1	TGTGCCAGCAGCGGGACAGGGCTATATGGAAAACTGTTTTTT	CASSGTGLYGKLFF
TRBV24-1	NA	TRBJ2-3	TRBD2	TGTGCCACCAGTGACCCGCAAGGACTAGCGGGGGGGGCAGATACGCAGTATTTT	CATSDPQGLAGGADTQYF
TRBV19	few	TRBJ1-2	NA	TGTGCCAGTAGTCTCGCGGGAGGTTCCTATGGCTACACCTTC	CASSLAGGSYGYTF
TRBV28	NA	TRBJ2-1	TRBD2	TGTGCCAGCAGTTTAGGGACTAGCGGGAGGCTCGGTGAGCAGTTCTTC	CASSLGTSGRLGEQFF
TRBV7-2	few	TRBJ2-1	TRBD2	TGTGCCAGCAGCTTTTGGACTAGCGGCTACAATGAGCAGTTCTTC	CASSFWTSGYNEQFF
TRBV6-5	NA	TRBJ2-1	TRBD2	TGTGCCAGCAGTATTAGGAGGGAGGGCTACAATGAGCAGTTCTTC	CASSIRREGYNEQFF
TRBV5-6	NA	TRBJ2-7	TRBD2	TGTGCCAGCAGCCGAGTCCCGGGACTAGCGGGAGGGGTCTACGAGCAGTACTTC	CASSRVPGLAGGVYEQYF
TRBV6-5	NA	TRBJ1-5	TRBD1	TGTGCCAGCAGCCCAGACAGGGGAGAAAGGCCCCAGCATTTT	CASSPDRGERPQHF
TRBV18	NA	TRBJ1-2	TRBD1	TGTGCCAGCTCACCGCCCGCAGGGGGCCTCGGATATGGCTACACCTTC	CASSPPAGGLGYGYTF
TRBV5-1	NA	TRBJ2-5	TRBD2	TGCGCCAGCAGCCTGCCCGAGGGTAGCGGGAGTGGGGAGACCCAGTACTTC	CASSLPEGSGSGETQYF
TRBV27	NA	TRBJ1-3	NA	TGTGCCAGCAGTATGCGTAACGGAAACACCATATATTTT	CASSMRNGNTIYF
TRBV2	few	TRBJ1-2	TRBD1	TGTGCCAGCAGGGGGGACAGGCCCCCCTATGGCTACACCTTC	CASRGDRPPYGYTF
TRBV2	once	TRBJ2-5	NA	TGTGCCAGCAGTGAAACGGGGGGCGGGCGAGAGACCCAGTACTTC	CASSETGGGRETQYF
TRBV5-1	NA	TRBJ2-5	NA	TGCGCCAGCTTTAGAACAGGGTCGCGGGGGGAGACCCAGTACTTC	CASFRTGSRGETQYF
TRBV20-1	NA	TRBJ2-7	NA	TGCAGTCCTAGACAGAATTACGAGCAGTACTTC	CSPRQNYEQYF
TRBV6-6	NA	TRBJ1-5	NA	TGTGCCAGCAGTCTAGAAGGGGGTCAGCCCCAGCATTTT	CASSLEGGQPQHF
TRBV19	once	TRBJ2-7	TRBD2	TGTGCCAGTAGTATAACCGGGACTAGCGGCACCTACGAGCAGTACTTC	CASSITGTSGTYEQYF
TRBV7-2	NA	TRBJ2-1	TRBD2	TGTGCCAGCAGCTCTCTGGGGGCCGGGACTAGAGGGTTCTTC	CASSSLGAGTRGFF
TRBV7-9	NA	TRBJ2-2	NA	TGTGCCAGCAGTAGGGGCCAAATCGAAACCGGGGAGCTGTTTTTT	CASSRGQIETGELFF
TRBV27	NA	TRBJ2-3	TRBD2	TGTGCCAGCAGCCTGGGACTAGGCACAGATACGCAGTATTTT	CASSLGLGTDTQYF
TRBV11-3	NA	TRBJ2-3	TRBD1	TGTGCCAGCAGCCCAGGGGGCCGGGCAGATACGCAGTATTTT	CASSPGGRADTQYF
TRBV6-2/TRBV6-3	NA	TRBJ2-7	TRBD2	TGTGCCAGCAGTTTTTCCCCAGCCTCGACTAGCGGGGACGACTACGAGCAGTACTTC	CASSFSPASTSGDDYEQYF
TRBV19	NA	TRBJ1-1	TRBD1	TGTGCCAGTACCTCCCAAGGGGGCGCCCTGAACACTGAAGCTTTCTTT	CASTSQGGALNTEAFF
TRBV2	NA	TRBJ2-7	TRBD2	TGTGCCAGCAGCTTAGGGATAGCGGGAGGATTCGAGCAGTACTTC	CASSLGIAGGFEQYF
TRBV9	few	TRBJ2-3	NA	TGTGCCAGCAGCCGAGGCGGTGATGGGAGCACAGATACGCAGTATTTT	CASSRGGDGSTDTQYF
TRBV5-1	NA	TRBJ1-1	NA	TGCGCCAGCAGCCCAACAGGGTCGGGCACTGAAGCTTTCTTT	CASSPTGSGTEAFF
TRBV18	once	TRBJ1-2	NA	TGTGCCAGCTCACCCCTGGGACTGGCTAGGGTTGGCTACACCTTC	CASSPLGLARVGYTF
TRBV5-6	NA	TRBJ1-4	NA	TGTGCCAGCAGCTTGTCTGCGGGGAATGAAAAACTGTTTTTT	CASSLSAGNEKLFF
TRBV11-3	NA	TRBJ2-1	TRBD1	TGTGCCAGCAGCTTAGCAGGGGGCTCCGATTACTACAATGAGCAGTTCTTC	CASSLAGGSDYYNEQFF
TRBV3-1/TRBV3-2	NA	TRBJ2-3	NA	TGTGCCAGCAGCCATCCGGCAGATACGCAGTATTTT	CASSHPADTQYF
TRBV6-6	NA	TRBJ1-1	NA	TGTGCCAGCCCCAAACTGGCGGGGGCCAACACTGAAGCTTTCTTT	CASPKLAGANTEAFF
TRBV7-9	NA	TRBJ1-3	TRBD1	TGTGCCAGCAGCCAGACAGGGGGCAGTGGAAACACCATATATTTT	CASSQTGGSGNTIYF
TRBV7-2	NA	TRBJ2-5	TRBD2	TGTGCCAGCAGTAGACGTAGCGGGAGAAGGGAGACCCAGTACTTC	CASSRRSGRRETQYF
TRBV7-2	NA	TRBJ1-3	NA	TGTGCCAGCAGCTTAGCGCCCGGGAGAGGAAACACCATATATTTT	CASSLAPGRGNTIYF
TRBV27	NA	TRBJ2-3	NA	TGTGCCAGCAGTCCTCCGGAGGTCTATAGAATTAAGCAGTATTTT	CASSPPEVYRIKQYF
TRBV7-6	once	TRBJ1-4	NA	TGTGCCAGCAGTTCGCCACAGGGAGCAACTAATGAAAAACTGTTTTTT	CASSSPQGATNEKLFF
TRBV7-9	NA	TRBJ1-1	NA	TGTGCCAGCGGGCTCCGCGGAGGGAACACTGAAGCTTTCTTT	CASGLRGGNTEAFF
TRBV9	NA	TRBJ2-3	NA	TGTGCCAGCAGCGTATTTGAGCTCCCAGTAGCGACAGATACGCAGTATTTT	CASSVFELPVATDTQYF
TRBV5-4	NA	TRBJ1-1	TRBD1	TGTGCCAGCAGCTACGCAGGGGGGACTGAAGCTTTCTTT	CASSYAGGTEAFF
TRBV30	NA	TRBJ1-1	NA	TGTGCCTGGTGTGAAGGGGGGGGTGACACTGAAGCTTTCTTT	CAWCEGGGDTEAFF
TRBV5-1	NA	TRBJ2-2	NA	TGCGCCAGCAGCTTGGTTGCTAGCGCTAACACCGGGGAGCTGTTTTTT	CASSLVASANTGELFF
TRBV29-1	NA	TRBJ2-1	NA	TGCAGCGCCCGTCAGGGTACGGATGAGCAGTTCTTC	CSARQGTDEQFF